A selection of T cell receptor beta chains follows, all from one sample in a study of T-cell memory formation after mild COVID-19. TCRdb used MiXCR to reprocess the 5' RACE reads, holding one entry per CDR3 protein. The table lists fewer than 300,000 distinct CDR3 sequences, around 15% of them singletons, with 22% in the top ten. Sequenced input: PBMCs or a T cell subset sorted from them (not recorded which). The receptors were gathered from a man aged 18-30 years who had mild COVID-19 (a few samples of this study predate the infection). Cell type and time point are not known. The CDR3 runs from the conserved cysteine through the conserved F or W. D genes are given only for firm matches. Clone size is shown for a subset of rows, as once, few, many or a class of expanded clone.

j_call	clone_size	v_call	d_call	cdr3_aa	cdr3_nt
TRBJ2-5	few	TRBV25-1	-	CASRGPAQETQYF	TGTGCCAGCAGGGGGCCAGCCCAAGAGACCCAGTACTTC
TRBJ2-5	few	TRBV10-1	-	CASSESGTGETQYF	TGCGCCAGCAGTGAGTCGGGGACTGGAGAGACCCAGTACTTC
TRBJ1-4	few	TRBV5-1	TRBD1	CASSLGTGSITEKLFF	TGCGCCAGCAGCTTGGGGACAGGGTCAATTACTGAAAAACTGTTTTTT
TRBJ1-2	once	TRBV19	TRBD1	CASRSTGRNYGYTF	TGTGCCAGTAGATCGACAGGGAGAAACTATGGCTACACCTTC
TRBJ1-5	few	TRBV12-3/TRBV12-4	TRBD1	CASSLVQGYQPQHF	TGTGCCAGCAGTTTGGTACAGGGGTATCAGCCCCAGCATTTT
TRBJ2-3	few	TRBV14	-	CASDFGGLGTDTQYF	TGTGCCAGCGACTTCGGGGGACTTGGCACAGATACGCAGTATTTT
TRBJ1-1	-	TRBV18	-	CASSQKQGDTEAFF	TGTGCCAGCTCCCAGAAACAGGGAGACACTGAAGCTTTCTTT
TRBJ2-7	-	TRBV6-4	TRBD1	CASSDLGQAQEDF	TGTGCCAGCAGTGACCTAGGACAGGCCCAGGAAGACTTC
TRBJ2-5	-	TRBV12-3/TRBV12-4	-	CASSEQGPQETQYF	TGTGCCAGCAGTGAACAGGGACCCCAAGAGACCCAGTACTTC
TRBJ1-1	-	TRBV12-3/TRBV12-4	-	CASHSGTWDTEAFF	TGTGCCAGCCACTCCGGGACCTGGGACACTGAAGCTTTCTTT